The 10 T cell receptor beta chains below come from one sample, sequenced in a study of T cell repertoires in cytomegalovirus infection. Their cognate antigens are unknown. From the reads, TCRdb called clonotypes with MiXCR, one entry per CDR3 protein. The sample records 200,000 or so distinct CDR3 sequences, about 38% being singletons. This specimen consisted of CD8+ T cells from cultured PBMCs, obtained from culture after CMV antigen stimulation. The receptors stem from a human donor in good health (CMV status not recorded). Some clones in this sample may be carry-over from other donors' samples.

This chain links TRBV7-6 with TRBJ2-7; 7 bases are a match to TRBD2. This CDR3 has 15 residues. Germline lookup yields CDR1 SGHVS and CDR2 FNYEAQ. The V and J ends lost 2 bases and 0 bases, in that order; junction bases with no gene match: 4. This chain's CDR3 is CASSLIASGSYEQYF. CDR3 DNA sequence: TGTGCCAGCAGCTTAATAGCTAGCGGCTCCTACGAGCAGTACTTC.

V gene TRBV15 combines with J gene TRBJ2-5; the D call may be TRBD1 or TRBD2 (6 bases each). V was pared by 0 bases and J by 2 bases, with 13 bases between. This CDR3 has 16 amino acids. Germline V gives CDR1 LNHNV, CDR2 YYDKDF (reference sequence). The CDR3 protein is CATSRDRGGRQETQYF. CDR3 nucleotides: TGTGCCACCAGCAGAGACAGGGGAGGTCGACAAGAGACCCAGTACTTC.

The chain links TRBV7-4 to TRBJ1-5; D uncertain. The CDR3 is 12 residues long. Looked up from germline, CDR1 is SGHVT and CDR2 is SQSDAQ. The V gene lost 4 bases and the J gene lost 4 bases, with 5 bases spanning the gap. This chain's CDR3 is CASSSLNQPQHF. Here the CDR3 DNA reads TGTGCCAGCAGCTCATTAAATCAGCCCCAGCATTTT.

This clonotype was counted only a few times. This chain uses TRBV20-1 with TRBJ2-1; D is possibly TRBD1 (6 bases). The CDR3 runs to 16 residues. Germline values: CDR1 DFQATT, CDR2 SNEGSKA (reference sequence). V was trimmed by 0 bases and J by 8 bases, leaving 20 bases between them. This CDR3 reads CSARDLSVEGVYEQFF. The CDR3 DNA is TGCAGTGCTAGAGATCTCAGCGTTGAGGGGGTTTATGAGCAGTTCTTC.

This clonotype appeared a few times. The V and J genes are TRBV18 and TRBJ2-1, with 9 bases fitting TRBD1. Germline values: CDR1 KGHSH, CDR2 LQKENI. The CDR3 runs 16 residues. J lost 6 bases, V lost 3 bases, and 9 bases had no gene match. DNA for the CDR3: TGTGCCAGCTCACCTGGGACAGGGAATCACCTCAATGAGCAGTTCTTC. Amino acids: CASSPGTGNHLNEQFF.

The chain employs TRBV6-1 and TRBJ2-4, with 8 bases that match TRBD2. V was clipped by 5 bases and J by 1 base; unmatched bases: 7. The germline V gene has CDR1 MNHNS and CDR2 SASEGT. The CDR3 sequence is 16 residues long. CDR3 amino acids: CASSQRERLAKNIQYF. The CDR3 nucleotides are TGTGCCAGCAGTCAGCGGGAGCGTTTGGCCAAAAACATTCAGTACTTC.

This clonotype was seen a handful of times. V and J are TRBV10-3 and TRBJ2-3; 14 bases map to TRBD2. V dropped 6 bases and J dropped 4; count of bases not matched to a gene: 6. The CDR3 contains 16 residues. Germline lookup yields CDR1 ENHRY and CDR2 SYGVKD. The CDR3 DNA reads TGTGCCATCAGGGGGACTAGCGGGAGTCGCCCAGATACGCAGTATTTT. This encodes CAIRGTSGSRPDTQYF.

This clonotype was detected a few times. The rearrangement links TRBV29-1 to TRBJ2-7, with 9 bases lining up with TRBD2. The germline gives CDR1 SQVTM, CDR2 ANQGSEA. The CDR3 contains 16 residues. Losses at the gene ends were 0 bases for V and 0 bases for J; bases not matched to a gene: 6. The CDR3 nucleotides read TGCAGCGTTGAAGATAAGACTAGCGGATTCTCCTACGAGCAGTACTTC. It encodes CSVEDKTSGFSYEQYF.

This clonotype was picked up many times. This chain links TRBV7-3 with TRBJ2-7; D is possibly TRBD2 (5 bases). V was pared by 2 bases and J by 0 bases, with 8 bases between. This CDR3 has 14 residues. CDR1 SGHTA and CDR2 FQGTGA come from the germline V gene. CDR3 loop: CASSLVGDSYEQYF. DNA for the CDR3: TGTGCCAGCAGCTTAGTCGGGGACTCCTACGAGCAGTACTTC.

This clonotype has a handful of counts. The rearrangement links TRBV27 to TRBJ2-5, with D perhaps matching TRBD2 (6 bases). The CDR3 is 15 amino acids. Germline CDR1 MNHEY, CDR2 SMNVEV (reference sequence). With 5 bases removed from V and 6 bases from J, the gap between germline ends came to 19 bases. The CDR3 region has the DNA TGTGCCAGCAGTCCGGAGACTAGTCTCCTCCAGACCCAGTACTTC. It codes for CASSPETSLLQTQYF.